These 15 T cell receptor beta chains originate from one sample sequenced in a study of shared clonotypes between healthy human individuals. Sequenced by immunoSEQ multiplex PCR; TCRdb stores in-frame clones only, minus some. The table includes over a million clones, around 97% detected once. Sequenced input: naive CD4+ T cells sorted from blood. Documented subset: CD45RA+ positively selected. The receptor set was obtained from a man aged 25-45 years in good health.

V gene TRBV20-1 combines with J gene TRBJ2-5; unclear D gene. The CDR3 covers 11 residues. Germline V gene sequence: CDR1 DFQATT, CDR2 SNEGSKA (reference sequence). V was shortened by 6 bases and J by 2 bases, with 7 bases between the two germline ends. The CDR3 DNA sequence: TGCAGTGCACCCGAGCAAGAGACCCAGTACTTC. This translates into CSAPEQETQYF.

The chain couples TRBV28 to TRBJ2-1; the match to TRBD2 covers 12 bases. This CDR3 is 15 amino acids long. The germline CDR1 and CDR2 sequences are MDHEN and SYDVKM. Trimming removed 5 bases from V and 6 bases from J; junction bases left unmatched: 5. For the CDR3, the DNA is TGTGCCAGCAGTCCTAGCGGGAGGGCCGGCAATGAGCAGTTCTTC. This translates into CASSPSGRAGNEQFF.

This clone has just one count. The chain couples TRBV7-6 to TRBJ2-7; D may be TRBD2 (5 bases). CDR1 and CDR2 from the germline V gene are SGHVS and FNYEAQ. Trimming took 1 base from V and 0 from J, leaving 16 bases between them. This CDR3 comprises 17 residues. Here the CDR3 DNA reads TGTGCCAGCAGCTTAGGAGGCCCGGGGTTTGGCTCCTACGAGCAGTACTTC. Translation: CASSLGGPGFGSYEQYF. The variable domain in full, completed from reference TRBV7-6 and TRBJ2-7, reads GAGVSQSPRYKVTKRGQDVALRCDPISGHVSLYWYRQALGQGPEFLTYFNYEAQQDKSGLPNDRFSAERPEGSISTLTIQRTEQRDSAMYRCASSLGGPGFGSYEQYFGPGTRLTVT.

As regards this clone: The same CDR3 arises from other DNA sequences in this sample as well. The chain combines TRBV9 with TRBJ2-5, with a tentative D call TRBD2 (6 bases). V was trimmed by 0 bases and J by 7 bases, leaving 7 bases between them. This CDR3 region has 12 residues. CDR1 is SGDLS and CDR2 is YYNGEE in the germline V gene. CDR3 nucleotides: TGTGCCAGCAGCGTAGTTAGCGGGACCCAGTACTTC. This sequence encodes CASSVVSGTQYF.

The chain joins TRBV11-2 to TRBJ2-2; the D gene is possibly TRBD2 (6 bases). The CDR3 contains 17 residues. CDR1 is SGHAT, CDR2 FQNNGV, per germline. With 8 bases removed from V and 3 bases from J, the gap between germline ends came to 22 bases. The CDR3 DNA is TGTGCCAGCGGGCGGGTGGGGACTTATCGAGACACCGGGGAGCTGTTTTTT. This translates into CASGRVGTYRDTGELFF.

The chain is built from TRBV28 and TRBJ2-7; D is perhaps TRBD2 (6 bases). V dropped 6 bases and J dropped 5 bases, with 14 bases sitting between them. This CDR3 region has 13 residues. Germline assignment: CDR1 MDHEN and CDR2 SYDVKM. This CDR3 is CASSRRETHEQYF. The CDR3 DNA is TGTGCCAGCAGCCGTCGGGAGACACACGAGCAGTACTTC.

The V and J genes are TRBV10-3 and TRBJ2-1; 7 bases align to TRBD2. Germline trimming cut 6 bases from V and 6 bases from J; bases unmatched to any gene: 11. This CDR3 comprises 15 residues. CDR1 is ENHRY and CDR2 is SYGVKD in the germline V gene. CDR3: CAIRDDRDYRNEQFF. The CDR3 DNA follows: TGTGCCATCAGAGACGACCGGGACTACCGCAATGAGCAGTTCTTC.

Details on this clone: Other DNA sequences from this sample encode an identical CDR3 as well. The V and J genes are TRBV28 and TRBJ2-5, with 9 nucleotides matching TRBD2. Trimming removed 7 bases from V and 5 bases from J; junction bases left unmatched: 5. This CDR3 is 13 amino acids long. CDR1 and CDR2 from the germline V gene are MDHEN and SYDVKM. The CDR3 sequence is CASISGRRETQYF. CDR3 bases: TGTGCCAGCATTAGCGGGAGACGGGAGACCCAGTACTTC.

This chain links TRBV7-3 with TRBJ2-7, with D possibly called TRBD1 or TRBD2 (5 bases each). V dropped 1 base and J dropped 5 bases, with 12 bases sitting between them. The CDR3 is 14 residues long. Germline assignment: CDR1 SGHTA and CDR2 FQGTGA. This CDR3 is CASSLRAGAHEQYF. Here the CDR3 DNA reads TGTGCCAGCAGCTTAAGGGCCGGGGCCCACGAGCAGTACTTC.

This clone was recorded once. This chain joins TRBV7-9 and TRBJ2-5, with unresolved D. Looked up from germline, CDR1 is SEHNR and CDR2 is FQNEAQ (reference sequence). The germline V and J ends were trimmed by 1 base and 7 bases, with 13 bases remaining between them. The CDR3 contains 14 residues. This CDR3 is CASSLGVYGWTQYF. The CDR3 DNA is TGTGCCAGCAGCTTAGGTGTCTACGGATGGACCCAGTACTTC.

This sequence joins TRBV7-6 and TRBJ2-3, with a weak D call TRBD1 (6 bases). The CDR3 spans 14 residues. The V end lost 1 base, the J end lost 3 bases, and 8 bases lay between the germline ends. The germline gives CDR1 SGHVS, CDR2 FNYEAQ. In DNA form, the CDR3 reads TGTGCCAGCAGCTTAGTCAGGGGAACAGATACGCAGTATTTT. Translated, it gives CASSLVRGTDTQYF.

The rearrangement joins TRBV6-1 to TRBJ2-7; D is unclear. The CDR3 contains 14 residues. V lost 7 bases and J 4 bases, leaving 17 bases between the germline ends. Germline-derived CDR1 and CDR2 are MNHNS and SASEGT. The CDR3 nucleotides are TGTGCCAGCAAAGGGTACCGAAGTAGTTACGAGCAGTACTTC. Its translation: CASKGYRSSYEQYF.

The chain employs TRBV11-2 and TRBJ2-2; D gene ambiguous. This CDR3 contains 17 residues. The V and J ends lost 2 bases and 0 bases respectively, with 13 bases between them. CDR1 and CDR2 from the germline V gene are SGHAT and FQNNGV. The CDR3 protein is CASSLSSATANTGELFF. CDR3 DNA sequence: TGTGCCAGCAGCTTATCTTCCGCCACCGCGAACACCGGGGAGCTGTTTTTT.

The rearrangement links TRBV2 to TRBJ2-7, with D possibly being TRBD1 (6 bases). Deletions cut 4 bases from V and 1 base from J, with 8 bases between. Germline-derived CDR1 and CDR2 are SNHLY and FYNNEI. CDR3 size: 13 residues. This chain's CDR3 is CASSGGHSYEQYF. As DNA, the CDR3 is TGTGCCAGCAGTGGGGGGCATTCCTACGAGCAGTACTTC.

The chain carries TRBV18 and TRBJ2-7, with 9 bases lining up with TRBD2. V gave up 3 bases and J gave up 2 bases; unmatched junction bases: 2. This CDR3 is 14 amino acids long. In germline, CDR1 is KGHSH, CDR2 LQKENI. The CDR3, as DNA: TGTGCCAGCTCACCGGCGGGAGGGGCCTACGAGCAGTACTTC. Encoded protein: CASSPAGGAYEQYF. Looking up the rest from reference TRBV18 and TRBJ2-7 gives the full variable domain: NAGVMQNPRHLVRRRGQEARLRCSPMKGHSHVYWYRQLPEEGLKFMVYLQKENIIDESGMPKERFSAEFPKEGPSILRIQQVVRGDSAAYFCASSPAGGAYEQYFGPGTRLTVT.